This T cell receptor (beta chain) is from a study of CD8 T cells in Susac syndrome. Reverse transcription used roughly 0.5 to 1 ug RNA and random hexamers. Across 54 Vbeta and 13 Jbeta, immunoSEQ multiplex PCR amplified TCR beta CDR3. Each CDR3 protein is one row after TCRdb ran MiXCR on the immunoSEQ multiplex PCR reads. The sample includes about 47,000 distinct CDR3 sequences, about 92% of them seen just once. Sequencing input: CD8+ T cells from PBMCs. This TCR was sampled from a human donor in good health.

The CDR3 loop reads CSARTVGLTGELFF. Here the CDR3 DNA reads TGCAGCGCGAGGACAGTTGGGTTGACCGGGGAGCTGTTTTTT. The rearrangement links TRBV29-1 to TRBJ2-2, with TRBD1 as a possible D gene (6 bases). The CDR3 runs to 14 residues. Looked up from germline, CDR1 is SQVTM and CDR2 is ANQGSEA. The V gene lost 7 bases and the J gene lost 5 bases, with 17 bases spanning the gap.